This T cell receptor (beta chain) was profiled in a study of CD8+CD57+ T cells in acquired aplastic anemia. Study as a whole: An average of 3.2 ug of DNA was obtained from sorted CD4+ and CD8+ cells.

It was patients with CD8+CD57+ cell expansion by flow cytometry who were chosen for sequencing. Diagnosis of severe acquired aplastic anemia applied to all patients. At least ten counts were recorded for this clonotype. Profiles of TCR beta VDJ and CDR3 were generated from a genomic DNA template. TCRdb passed the reads through MiXCR, listing each CDR3 protein once. The table includes 450,000 to 600,000 distinct CDR3 sequences, more than 25% detected once. V was cut by 3 bases and J by 3 bases, with 11 bases left in between. The germline V gene encodes CDR1 SGHTA and CDR2 FQGNSA. The CDR3 extends over 15 amino acids.

The receptor was isolated from a human donor with aplastic anemia. Sequencing was carried out using sorted CD4+, CD8+, or CD8+CD57+ T cells (not recorded which) from PBMCs. This chain uses TRBV7-2 with TRBJ1-4, with D possibly TRBD1 on 6 matching bases. The CDR3 here is CASSFEGEANEKLFF. Written as DNA, the CDR3 is TGTGCCAGCAGCTTCGAGGGGGAGGCTAATGAAAAACTGTTTTTT.